A selection of T cell receptor beta chains follows, all from one sample in a study of early T cells in non-severe SARS-CoV-2 infection. In TCRdb, the 5' RACE reads were re-called with MiXCR into one record per CDR3 protein. The profile shows roughly 28,000 distinct CDR3 sequences, around 5.4% of them singletons. Specimen: whole blood. These receptors were obtained from an adult who was a healthcare worker with PCR-confirmed SARS-CoV-2 infection or an uninfected control (not recorded which). CDR3s include the opening cysteine and the closing phenylalanine or tryptophan. D genes are given only for firm matches. Part of the rows lack a size; the others show once, few, many or a class for expanded clones.

J gene: TRBJ1-1; D gene: NA; V gene: TRBV28; CDR3 length: 14; clone size: many; CDR3 DNA: TGTGCCAGCAGTTTTGGGGACACGGACACTGAAGCTTTCTTT; CDR3 protein: CASSFGDTDTEAFF
J gene: TRBJ2-7; D gene: NA; V gene: TRBV10-3; CDR3 length: 14; clone size: NA; CDR3 DNA: TGTGCCGCCACCGGAGAGGGAGCGGCCTACGAGCAGTACTTC; CDR3 protein: CAATGEGAAYEQYF
J gene: TRBJ2-7; D gene: TRBD1; V gene: TRBV29-1; CDR3 length: 14; clone size: many; CDR3 DNA: TGCAGCGTTGCATACAGGGGTCACTCCTACGAGCAGTACTTC; CDR3 protein: CSVAYRGHSYEQYF
J gene: TRBJ1-4; D gene: NA; V gene: TRBV14; CDR3 length: 13; clone size: many; CDR3 DNA: TGTGCCAGCAGCCCCGTAGAAGGGGTAAAACTGTTTTTT; CDR3 protein: CASSPVEGVKLFF
J gene: TRBJ2-5; D gene: NA; V gene: TRBV29-1; CDR3 length: 11; clone size: few; CDR3 DNA: TGCAGCTTTGGACTCCAGGAGACCCAGTACTTC; CDR3 protein: CSFGLQETQYF
J gene: TRBJ2-7; D gene: TRBD1; V gene: TRBV10-3; CDR3 length: 14; clone size: many; CDR3 DNA: TGTGCCATCAGAAGGACAGGGGGCTTTTACGAGCAGTACTTC; CDR3 protein: CAIRRTGGFYEQYF
J gene: TRBJ2-1; D gene: NA; V gene: TRBV11-3; CDR3 length: 16; clone size: NA; CDR3 DNA: TGTGCCAGCAGCGACCCCGGGTCCACCCGTAGCTATGAGCAGTTCTTC; CDR3 protein: CASSDPGSTRSYEQFF
J gene: TRBJ1-3; D gene: NA; V gene: TRBV6-6; CDR3 length: 17; clone size: many; CDR3 DNA: TGTGCCAGCAGTGGCTGGGCGGTCGGCAGTGCGGGAAACACCATATATTTT; CDR3 protein: CASSGWAVGSAGNTIYF
J gene: TRBJ2-3; D gene: NA; V gene: TRBV20-1; CDR3 length: 13; clone size: NA; CDR3 DNA: TGCAGTGCTAGGCTGGCCAGACCAGATACGCAGTATTTT; CDR3 protein: CSARLARPDTQYF
J gene: TRBJ1-2; D gene: TRBD1; V gene: TRBV19; CDR3 length: 13; clone size: many; CDR3 DNA: TGTGCCAGTAGTGAACAGGGGGCCGATGGCTACACCTTC; CDR3 protein: CASSEQGADGYTF
J gene: TRBJ2-7; D gene: NA; V gene: TRBV6-2/TRBV6-3; CDR3 length: 12; clone size: many; CDR3 DNA: TGTGCCAGCAGTTACCCGCCCTACGAGCAGTACTTC; CDR3 protein: CASSYPPYEQYF
J gene: TRBJ2-1; D gene: TRBD2; V gene: TRBV3-1; CDR3 length: 16; clone size: many; CDR3 DNA: TGTGCCAGCAGCCAAGACGGACTAGCTACTGGCAATGAGCAGTTCTTC; CDR3 protein: CASSQDGLATGNEQFF
J gene: TRBJ2-7; D gene: NA; V gene: TRBV2; CDR3 length: 13; clone size: many; CDR3 DNA: TGTGCCAGCAGTGACGTGGGCATGTACGAGCAGTACTTC; CDR3 protein: CASSDVGMYEQYF
J gene: TRBJ1-6; D gene: NA; V gene: TRBV5-1; CDR3 length: 12; clone size: many; CDR3 DNA: TGCGCCAGCAGCGGGCGTGATTCACCCCTCCACTTT; CDR3 protein: CASSGRDSPLHF
J gene: TRBJ1-2; D gene: NA; V gene: TRBV5-7; CDR3 length: 14; clone size: many; CDR3 DNA: TGTGCCAGCAGCTTGAACAGGGCTAACTATGGCTACACCTTC; CDR3 protein: CASSLNRANYGYTF
J gene: TRBJ2-1; D gene: TRBD2; V gene: TRBV6-1; CDR3 length: 19; clone size: many; CDR3 DNA: TGTGCCAGCAGTGCGCGGGGCCCTAGCGGGATCCTTGGGCCCAATGAGCAGTTCTTC; CDR3 protein: CASSARGPSGILGPNEQFF
J gene: TRBJ2-5; D gene: NA; V gene: TRBV29-1; CDR3 length: 13; clone size: once; CDR3 DNA: TGCAGCTTCCAGGGAGCGAGACAAGAGACCCAGTACTTC; CDR3 protein: CSFQGARQETQYF